This T cell receptor (beta chain) emerged from a study of blood T cells in healthy people across ages. Study conclusions and caveats: Naive T cell percentage showed a strong correlation with the diversity of TCR beta.

As regards this clonotype: Its antigen remains unknown.

Germline CDR1 and CDR2: SGHRS and YFSETQ. This CDR3 contains 14 residues. Trimming cost V 0 bases and J 3 bases, with 8 bases left between them. Using a J-beta primer mix together with a sample-barcoded 5' primer, a second PCR was run for roughly 6 to 11 cycles. Each CDR3 protein gets one entry after TCRdb re-called the 5' RACE reads with MiXCR. The sample includes approximately 780,000 distinct CDR3 sequences, approximately 24% of them seen just once. The sample providers were healthy Caucasian people from Russia, aged about 6 to 95. In each sample, at least 7 million PBMCs were isolated. This same sample was also part of a study on T cells of mothers and their children. That paper adds: Every microgram of extracted RNA entered cDNA synthesis, around 1.4 ug per 15 ul.

The TCR originated in a boy between 10 and 17 years old in good health. This chain joins TRBV5-1 and TRBJ2-3; D gene unclear. Specimen: blood. CDR3 loop: CASSLASVTDTQYF. For the CDR3, the DNA is TGCGCCAGCAGCTTGGCCTCCGTAACAGATACGCAGTATTTT.